One and the same sample provided the 29 T cell receptor beta chains below, sequenced in a study of CD8 T cells in ankylosing spondylitis. General study points: A motif of 7 to 9 highly homologous TCR beta variants was seen as apparently characteristic of ankylosing spondylitis blood.

TCRdb independently ran MiXCR on the 5' RACE reads; one entry per CDR3 protein. The sample includes hundreds of thousands of distinct CDR3 sequences, about 24% seen only once; the top ten take approximately 1%. The antigens of these receptors remain unknown. Sequencing input: blood, either unsorted or a sorted T cell fraction (not recorded which). These receptor sequences come from a male donor with ankylosing spondylitis.

There are a few counts of this clonotype. Relative to the germline gene, one junction end is altered; a read error may explain this. The J gene is TRBJ1-5, the V gene TRBV3-1, with D uncertain. This CDR3 is 14 amino acids long. The germline V gene encodes CDR1 LGHDT and CDR2 YNNKEL (reference sequence). The chain's CDR3 is CASSQVASNQPQHF. The CDR3 DNA is TGTGCCAGCAGCCAAGTTGCCAGCAACCAGCCCCAGCATTTT.

This rearrangement joins TRBV20-1 to TRBJ1-2; D may be TRBD1 (6 bases). This CDR3 has 14 residues. Trimming left V 2 bases short and J 0 bases short, with 10 bases between. Germline V lookup: CDR1 DFQATT, CDR2 SNEGSKA (reference sequence). CDR3 bases: TGCAGTGCTAGATCGTCAGGGGCTAACTATGGCTACACCTTC. Protein: CSARSSGANYGYTF.

This clonotype was detected ten times or more. The CDR3 reads CASSFTGGAEAFF. As DNA, the CDR3 is TGTGCCAGCAGTTTCACCGGGGGGGCTGAAGCTTTCTTT. J is TRBJ1-1 and V is TRBV12-3 or TRBV12-4; a possible D gene is TRBD1 (5 bases). The CDR3 consists of 13 residues. Trimming pared 3 bases from V and 6 bases from J, leaving 11 bases between.

The gene calls are TRBV6-5 and TRBJ1-4; 7 bases match TRBD1. Germline trimming cut 0 bases from V and 8 bases from J; bases unmatched to any gene: 9. The germline V gene has CDR1 MNHEY and CDR2 SVGAGI. CDR3 length equals 16 residues. This CDR3 reads CASSYSQGGAGEKLFF. CDR3 bases: TGTGCCAGCAGTTACTCGCAAGGGGGCGCGGGGGAAAAACTGTTTTTT.

This clonotype was observed a handful of times. J is TRBJ2-1 and V is TRBV12-5; D tentatively reads TRBD1 or TRBD2 (5 bases each). Trimming cost V 3 bases and J 8 bases, with 17 bases left between them. Germline V lookup: CDR1 LGHNT, CDR2 FRNRAP. The CDR3 runs to 15 residues. The CDR3 here is CASGFSTWGPHEQFF. The CDR3 DNA sequence: TGTGCTAGTGGTTTCTCTACCTGGGGACCTCATGAGCAGTTCTTC.

There are a few counts of this clonotype. The chain uses TRBV7-9 and TRBJ2-1; the D gene is possibly TRBD1 (5 bases). Trimming removed 4 bases at V and 7 bases at J, with 11 bases between. The CDR3 totals 13 residues. Germline V gene sequence: CDR1 SEHNR, CDR2 FQNEAQ (reference sequence). This CDR3 reads CASSSSTANEQFF. CDR3 DNA sequence: TGTGCCAGCAGCTCCTCGACAGCTAATGAGCAGTTCTTC.

The genes are TRBV18 and TRBJ1-3; possibly TRBD1 for D (5 bases). V lost 10 bases and J 0 bases, leaving 10 bases between the germline ends. CDR1 is KGHSH and CDR2 is LQKENI in the germline V gene. The CDR3 sequence is 13 residues long. The CDR3 spells CATSGGSGNTIYF. The CDR3 nucleotides are TGTGCCACTTCCGGGGGCTCTGGAAACACCATATATTTT. The entire variable domain, with the rest obtained from reference TRBV18 and TRBJ1-3, is as follows: NAGVMQNPRHLVRRRGQEARLRCSPMKGHSHVYWYRQLPEEGLKFMVYLQKENIIDESGMPKERFSAEFPKEGPSILRIQQVVRGDSAAYFCATSGGSGNTIYFGEGSWLTVV.

The chain employs TRBV7-9 and TRBJ1-1; no reliable D call. The CDR3 contains 16 residues. V gave up 1 base and J gave up 6 bases, with 18 bases separating them. Germline lookup yields CDR1 SEHNR and CDR2 FQNEAQ (reference sequence). CDR3 nucleotides: TGTGCCAGCAGCTTAGTTTTGTCGGCGGAATTTGCTGAAGCTTTCTTT. Its protein is CASSLVLSAEFAEAFF.

The chain combines TRBV5-6 with TRBJ1-5; D is unclear. Germline V gene data show CDR1 as SGHDT and CDR2 as YYEEEE. V was cut by 4 bases and J by 3 bases, with 11 bases left in between. This CDR3 contains 14 residues. CDR3: CASSAYKANQPQHF. The CDR3 coding sequence is TGTGCCAGCAGCGCCTATAAGGCCAATCAGCCCCAGCATTTT.

This clonotype was recorded a few times. The CDR3 nucleotides read TGCGCCAGCAGCCAGACTAGCGGGACAGATACGCAGTATTTT. Translated, it gives CASSQTSGTDTQYF. This chain connects TRBV5-1 to TRBJ2-3; 10 positions match TRBD2. The germline V gene has CDR1 SGHRS and CDR2 YFSETQ. The CDR3 spans 14 residues. Unmatched junction bases numbered 2, after V lost 4 bases and J lost 3 bases.

This clonotype has just a few counts. The rearrangement joins TRBV20-1 to TRBJ2-4; D possibly uses TRBD1 or TRBD2 (5 bases each). The CDR3 runs 15 residues. V lost 5 bases, J lost 11 bases, and 25 bases lay in between. Looked up from germline, CDR1 is DFQATT and CDR2 is SNEGSKA (reference sequence). DNA of the CDR3: TGCAGTGCTGACGACAGAGGGGCCTCTATGAATCTTCAGTACTTC. As protein: CSADDRGASMNLQYF.

This clonotype was counted a few times. This chain's CDR3 is CASTTGTGYGYTF. In nucleotides, the CDR3 is TGTGCCAGCACCACCGGGACGGGATATGGCTACACCTTC. V is TRBV25-1 and J is TRBJ1-2, with D perhaps matching TRBD1 (5 bases). The germline V gene has CDR1 MGHDK and CDR2 SYGVNS. Trimming took off 7 bases at V and 5 bases at J, with 14 bases between the two ends. The length of the CDR3 is 13 residues.

This rearrangement joins TRBV20-1 to TRBJ1-5; no firm D call. The V gene lost 6 bases and the J gene lost 4 bases, with 13 bases spanning the gap. In germline, CDR1 is DFQATT, CDR2 SNEGSKA (reference sequence). CDR3 length equals 13 residues. The CDR3 DNA reads TGCAGTGCCCGCCCCGGCAGAAATCAGCCCCAGCATTTT. Translation gives CSARPGRNQPQHF.

The chain combines TRBV20-1 with TRBJ1-5; no clear D gene. CDR3 length: 12 residues. Trimming took off 7 bases at V and 7 bases at J, with 14 bases between the two ends. The germline V gene encodes CDR1 DFQATT and CDR2 SNEGSKA (reference sequence). The CDR3 DNA sequence: TGCAGTGTAACGTGGGGTGGGCAGCCCCAGCATTTT. Encoded protein: CSVTWGGQPQHF.

The J gene is TRBJ1-5, the V gene TRBV5-6; D ambiguous. CDR3 size: 15 residues. The germline CDR1 and CDR2 sequences are SGHDT and YYEEEE. The germline V and J ends were trimmed by 2 bases and 0 bases, with 9 bases remaining between them. The CDR3 DNA follows: TGTGCCAGCAGCTTAAGGGTTTATAGCAATCAGCCCCAGCATTTT. Protein sequence: CASSLRVYSNQPQHF.

This clonotype has just a few counts. The V call is TRBV6-1, the J call TRBJ2-1; D is unclear. Germline CDR1 is MNHNS and CDR2 is SASEGT. The CDR3 is 14 amino acids. V was cut by 10 bases and J by 5 bases, with 18 bases left in between. CDR3 region: CATLSVFTDNEQFF. DNA for the CDR3: TGTGCCACCTTATCCGTTTTTACAGACAATGAGCAGTTCTTC.

The chain couples TRBV29-1 to TRBJ2-3; TRBD1 aligns across 7 bases. Germline CDR1 is SQVTM and CDR2 is ANQGSEA. This CDR3 has 13 amino acids. After removal of 7 bases from V and 2 bases from J, the junction contained 6 bases not matched to a gene. In DNA form, the CDR3 reads TGCAGCGCTGGACAGGAGTACACAGATACGCAGTATTTT. This translates into CSAGQEYTDTQYF.

This chain connects TRBV7-9 to TRBJ1-2; D is unclear. Trimming took 3 bases from V and 4 from J, leaving 9 bases between them. The CDR3 is 13 amino acids. Germline V gives CDR1 SEHNR, CDR2 FQNEAQ (reference sequence). The CDR3, as DNA: TGTGCCAGCAGCTTTCCTACACCCTATGGCTACACCTTC. Encoded protein: CASSFPTPYGYTF.

Concerning this clonotype: A much bigger clone sits one base away, suggesting this may be a read error. This chain connects TRBV11-1 to TRBJ2-3, with TRBD1 matching over 8 bases. The CDR3 length is 14 residues. V lost 3 bases, J lost 4 bases, and 3 bases stayed unmatched. Germline CDR1 is SGHAT and CDR2 is FQDESV (reference sequence). CDR3 DNA sequence: TGTGCCAGCAGCTTCGGACAGGGCCCAGATACGCAGTATTTT. Its translation: CASSFGQGPDTQYF.

The chain couples TRBV7-2 to TRBJ2-3; the match to TRBD2 covers 9 bases. Germline V gene lookup returns CDR1 SGHTA and CDR2 FQGNSA. This CDR3 is built from 14 residues. Losses at the gene ends were 7 bases for V and 1 base for J; bases not matched to a gene: 3. In DNA form, the CDR3 reads TGTGCCAGCACCTGGACTAGCGGCACAGATACGCAGTATTTT. Protein: CASTWTSGTDTQYF.

The chain combines TRBV5-1 with TRBJ2-3; D is possibly TRBD1 (6 bases). With 3 bases removed from V and 2 bases from J, the gap between germline ends came to 13 bases. This CDR3 contains 15 residues. From germline, CDR1 is SGHRS and CDR2 YFSETQ. The CDR3 loop is CASSSQGMVTDTQYF. The CDR3 DNA sequence: TGCGCCAGCAGCTCGCAGGGGATGGTCACAGATACGCAGTATTTT.

The rearrangement joins TRBV4-1 to TRBJ2-1; the match to TRBD1 covers 7 bases. The germline V gene has CDR1 MGHRA and CDR2 YSYEKL. The CDR3 has 16 residues. Trimming took 0 bases from V and 7 from J; bases not matched to a gene: 9. The CDR3: CASSQEKRTGANEQFF. The CDR3 coding sequence is TGCGCCAGCAGCCAAGAAAAAAGGACAGGCGCTAATGAGCAGTTCTTC.

This clonotype was detected only a few times. The chain has TRBV28 and TRBJ2-7; no firm D call. The germline V and J ends were trimmed by 7 bases and 2 bases, with 15 bases remaining between them. CDR1 and CDR2 from the germline V gene are MDHEN and SYDVKM. The CDR3 extends over 14 amino acids. The DNA for the CDR3 is TGTGCCAGCAAATCCCATGGGGAAACCTACGAGCAGTACTTC. It is translated as CASKSHGETYEQYF.

The rearrangement joins TRBV5-1 to TRBJ2-1; 13 bases agree with TRBD2. There are 18 residues in the CDR3. The trim removed 1 base at V and 0 bases at J, leaving 4 bases unmatched. Germline CDR1 and CDR2: SGHRS and YFSETQ. The DNA of the CDR3 is TGCGCCAGCAGCTTGATTGGACTAGCGGGAGCCTCCTACAATGAGCAGTTCTTC. Its protein product is CASSLIGLAGASYNEQFF.

Only a few counts were recorded for this clonotype. This chain links TRBV20-1 with TRBJ2-7; TRBD2 agrees at 8 bases. The trim removed 5 bases at V and 5 bases at J, leaving 8 bases unmatched. The CDR3 sequence is 13 residues long. The germline CDR1 and CDR2 sequences are DFQATT and SNEGSKA (reference sequence). As DNA, the CDR3 is TGCAGTGCTCCCCCCAGCGGGAGTAACGAGCAGTACTTC. Amino acid sequence: CSAPPSGSNEQYF.

The rearrangement uses TRBV20-1 and TRBJ2-3; 14 nucleotides match TRBD2. Losses at the gene ends were 3 bases for V and 6 bases for J; bases not matched to a gene: 5. This CDR3 has 15 residues. From germline, CDR1 is DFQATT and CDR2 SNEGSKA (reference sequence). The CDR3 DNA reads as TGCAGTGCTAGGACTAGCGGGAGGGCCTGGGATACGCAGTATTTT. It yields the protein CSARTSGRAWDTQYF.

This clonotype was seen just once. CDR3 nucleotides: TGTGCCAGCCGTAGGAGGGGGGTCCACAATGAGCAGTTCTTC. Its translation: CASRRRGVHNEQFF. V gene TRBV3-1 combines with J gene TRBJ2-1; D may match TRBD1 or TRBD2 (6 bases each). V dropped 8 bases and J dropped 5 bases, with 16 bases sitting between them. There are 14 residues in the CDR3. Germline V gene sequence: CDR1 LGHDT, CDR2 YNNKEL (reference sequence).

The chain uses TRBV5-1 and TRBJ2-5; possibly TRBD1 or TRBD2 for D (6 bases each). Germline lookup yields CDR1 SGHRS and CDR2 YFSETQ. Trimming took 0 bases from V and 1 from J, leaving 13 bases between them. The CDR3 consists of 16 residues. The CDR3 DNA is TGCGCCAGCAGCTTGGGGGGGGCAGCCGTCCAAGAGACCCAGTACTTC. Amino acids: CASSLGGAAVQETQYF. Filled out from reference TRBV5-1 and TRBJ2-5, the complete variable domain reads KAGVTQTPRYLIKTRGQQVTLSCSPISGHRSVSWYQQTPGQGLQFLFEYFSETQRNKGNFPGRFSGRQFSNSRSEMNVSTLELGDSALYLCASSLGGAAVQETQYFGPGTRLLVL.

The chain uses TRBV20-1 and TRBJ2-3; D is uncertain. V was shortened by 5 bases and J by 0 bases, with 12 bases between the two germline ends. From germline, CDR1 is DFQATT and CDR2 SNEGSKA (reference sequence). The CDR3 contains 14 residues. The CDR3 reads CSAPRPGSTDTQYF. The CDR3 nucleotides are TGCAGTGCTCCGCGCCCCGGAAGCACAGATACGCAGTATTTT.